A single sample is the source of the 4 T cell receptor beta chains below, sequenced in a study of Ad26.COV2.S vaccination and SARS-CoV-2 variants. Some clones are missing from TCRdb's copy, which holds only in-frame ones; the method was immunoSEQ multiplex PCR. The sample records hundreds of thousands of clones, roughly 90% being singletons. Treatment here: some 20 received Ad26.COV2.S at low or high dose, single or two shots; about 5 received placebo; per-sample allocation not given. Sampling happened 63 days after the first vaccine or placebo injection. The sample here was peripheral blood, taken in a trial of Ad26.COV2.S vaccine versus placebo. Source of these receptors: a person between 18 and 65 years old who received the Ad26.COV2.S COVID-19 vaccine or a placebo.

A single count supports this clone. The chain has TRBV6-2 or TRBV6-3 and TRBJ2-5, with D possibly being TRBD1 (6 bases). V was pared by 2 bases and J by 2 bases, with 12 bases between. The V gene's germline CDR1 is MNHEY and CDR2 SVGEGT. This CDR3 contains 15 residues. CDR3 amino acids: CASSYNRESQETQYF. CDR3 bases: TGTGCCAGCAGTTACAACAGGGAGAGTCAAGAGACCCAGTACTTC.

CDR3 nucleotide sequence: TGTGCCAGCAGCTTGGACCAGGGGGCATCCAGAGGCGGCTACACCTTC. Translating it yields CASSLDQGASRGGYTF. V gene TRBV5-4 combines with J gene TRBJ1-2, with 8 bases that match TRBD1. In germline, CDR1 is SGHNT, CDR2 YYREEE (reference sequence). CDR3 length: 16 residues. After removal of 0 bases from V and 8 bases from J, the junction contained 12 bases not matched to a gene. Full variable domain (outside the CDR3, taken from reference TRBV5-4 and TRBJ1-2): ETGVTQSPTHLIKTRGQQVTLRCSSQSGHNTVSWYQQALGQGPQFIFQYYREEENGRGNFPPRFSGLQFPNYSSELNVNALELDDSALYLCASSLDQGASRGGYTFGSGTRLTVV.

The genes are TRBV24-1 and TRBJ2-5; the D call may be TRBD1 or TRBD2 (7 bases each). This CDR3 spans 15 amino acids. Germline V gene sequence: CDR1 KGHDR, CDR2 SFDVKD. The V and J ends lost 3 bases and 7 bases respectively, with 17 bases between them. The CDR3 bases are TGTGCCACCAGTGATGTAAAGGGGGCGGGGGTGACCCAGTACTTC. Amino acid sequence: CATSDVKGAGVTQYF.

The chain couples TRBV19 to TRBJ2-7; 9 bases are a match to TRBD1. CDR3 size: 16 residues. The germline gives CDR1 LNHDA, CDR2 SQIVND (reference sequence). With V trimmed by 1 base and J by 7 bases, 11 bases remained unmatched. The CDR3, as DNA: TGTGCCAGTAGTATAGGTTTCCGGACAGGGGTGCGGGAGCAGTACTTC. Amino acid sequence: CASSIGFRTGVREQYF. Full variable domain (missing parts from reference TRBV19 and TRBJ2-7): DGGITQSPKYLFRKEGQNVTLSCEQNLNHDAMYWYRQDPGQGLRLIYYSQIVNDFQKGDIAEGYSVSREKKESFPLTVTSAQKNPTAFYLCASSIGFRTGVREQYFGPGTRLTVT.